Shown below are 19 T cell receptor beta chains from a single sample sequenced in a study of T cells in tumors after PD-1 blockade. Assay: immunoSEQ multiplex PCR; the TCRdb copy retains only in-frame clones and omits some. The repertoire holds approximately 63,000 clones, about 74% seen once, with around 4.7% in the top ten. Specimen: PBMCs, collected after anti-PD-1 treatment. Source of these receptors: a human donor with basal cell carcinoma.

The CDR3: CASRPTDRLNTEAFF. CDR3 in DNA: TGTGCCAGCAGGCCTACGGACAGGCTGAACACTGAAGCTTTCTTT. The rearrangement uses TRBV6-5 and TRBJ1-1; 7 positions match TRBD1. From germline, CDR1 is MNHEY and CDR2 SVGAGI. The CDR3 is made up of 15 amino acids. Unmatched junction bases numbered 7, after V lost 6 bases and J lost 0 bases.

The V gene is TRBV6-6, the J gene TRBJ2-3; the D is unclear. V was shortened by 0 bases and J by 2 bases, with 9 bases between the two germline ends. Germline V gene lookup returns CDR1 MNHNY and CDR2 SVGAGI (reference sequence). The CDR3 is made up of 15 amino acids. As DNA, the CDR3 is TGTGCCAGCAGTTACTCGACGGTGACCACAGATACGCAGTATTTT. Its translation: CASSYSTVTTDTQYF.

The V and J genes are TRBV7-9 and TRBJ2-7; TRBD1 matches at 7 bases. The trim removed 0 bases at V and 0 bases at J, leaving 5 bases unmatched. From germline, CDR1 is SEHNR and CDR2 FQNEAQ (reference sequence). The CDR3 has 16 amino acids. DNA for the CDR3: TGTGCCAGCAGCTTAGCCTCCGGGACAGTCTCCTACGAGCAGTACTTC. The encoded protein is CASSLASGTVSYEQYF. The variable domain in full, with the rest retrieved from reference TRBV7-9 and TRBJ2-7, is DTGVSQNPRHKITKRGQNVTFRCDPISEHNRLYWYRQTLGQGPEFLTYFQNEAQLEKSRLLSDRFSAERPKGSFSTLEIQRTEQGDSAMYLCASSLASGTVSYEQYFGPGTRLTVT.

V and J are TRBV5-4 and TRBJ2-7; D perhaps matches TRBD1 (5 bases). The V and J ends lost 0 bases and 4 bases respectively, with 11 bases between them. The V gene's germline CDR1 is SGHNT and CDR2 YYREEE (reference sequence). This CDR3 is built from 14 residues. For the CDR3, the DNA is TGTGCCAGCAGCTTGGAGGGGAAGGGGTACGAGCAGTACTTC. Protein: CASSLEGKGYEQYF.

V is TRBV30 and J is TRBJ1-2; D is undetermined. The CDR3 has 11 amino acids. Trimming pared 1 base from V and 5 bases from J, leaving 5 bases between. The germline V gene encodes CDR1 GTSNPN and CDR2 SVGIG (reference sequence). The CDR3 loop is CAWSASYGYTF. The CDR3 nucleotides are TGTGCCTGGAGTGCTTCATATGGCTACACCTTC.

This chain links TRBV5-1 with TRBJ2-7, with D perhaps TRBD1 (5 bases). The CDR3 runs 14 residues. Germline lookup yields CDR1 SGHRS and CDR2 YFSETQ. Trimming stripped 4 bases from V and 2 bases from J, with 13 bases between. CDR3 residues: CASSGAGMAYEQYF. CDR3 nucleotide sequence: TGCGCCAGCAGCGGGGCAGGGATGGCCTACGAGCAGTACTTC.

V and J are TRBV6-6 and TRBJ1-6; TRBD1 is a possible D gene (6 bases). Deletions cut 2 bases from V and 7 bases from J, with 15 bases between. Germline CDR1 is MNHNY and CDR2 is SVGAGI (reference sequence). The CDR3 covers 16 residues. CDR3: CASSYPGYRDNSPLHF. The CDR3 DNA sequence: TGTGCCAGCAGTTACCCGGGGTACAGGGACAATTCACCCCTCCACTTT.

Here the CDR3 reads CATSDYNTGELFF. The DNA for the CDR3 is TGTGCCACCAGTGATTATAACACCGGGGAGCTGTTTTTT. The chain links TRBV24-1 to TRBJ2-2; D uncertain. The CDR3 is 13 amino acids. The V end was cut by 2 bases, the J end by 2 bases, with 2 bases between. CDR1 and CDR2 from the germline V gene are KGHDR and SFDVKD.

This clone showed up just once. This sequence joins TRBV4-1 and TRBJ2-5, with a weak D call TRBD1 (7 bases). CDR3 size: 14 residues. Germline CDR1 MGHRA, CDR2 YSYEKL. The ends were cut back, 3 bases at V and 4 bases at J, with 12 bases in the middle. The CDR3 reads CASSQEEGAETQYF. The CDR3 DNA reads TGCGCCAGCAGCCAGGAGGAGGGGGCAGAGACCCAGTACTTC.

CDR3 coding DNA: TGTGCCAGCAGTGAAGACAGGGTACAAGGCTACACCTTC. It encodes CASSEDRVQGYTF. The V and J genes are TRBV6-1 and TRBJ1-2, with a weak D call TRBD1 (6 bases). The CDR3 contains 13 residues. Trimming shortened V by 1 base and J by 8 bases, and 11 bases separated the two germline ends. Germline V CDR1 and CDR2: MNHNS, SASEGT.

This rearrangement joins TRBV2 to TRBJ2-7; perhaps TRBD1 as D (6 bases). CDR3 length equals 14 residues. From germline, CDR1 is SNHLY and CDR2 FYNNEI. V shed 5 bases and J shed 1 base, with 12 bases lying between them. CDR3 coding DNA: TGTGCCAGCAGTAGGGACAAACTATCCTACGAGCAGTACTTC. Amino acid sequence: CASSRDKLSYEQYF.

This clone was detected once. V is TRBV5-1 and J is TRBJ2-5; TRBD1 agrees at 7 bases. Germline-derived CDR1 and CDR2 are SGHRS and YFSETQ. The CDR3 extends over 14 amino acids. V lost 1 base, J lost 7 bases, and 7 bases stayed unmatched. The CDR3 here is CASSLTQGKVTQYF. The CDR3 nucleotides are TGCGCCAGCAGCTTGACACAGGGGAAGGTGACCCAGTACTTC. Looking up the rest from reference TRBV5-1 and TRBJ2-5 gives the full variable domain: KAGVTQTPRYLIKTRGQQVTLSCSPISGHRSVSWYQQTPGQGLQFLFEYFSETQRNKGNFPGRFSGRQFSNSRSEMNVSTLELGDSALYLCASSLTQGKVTQYFGPGTRLLVL.

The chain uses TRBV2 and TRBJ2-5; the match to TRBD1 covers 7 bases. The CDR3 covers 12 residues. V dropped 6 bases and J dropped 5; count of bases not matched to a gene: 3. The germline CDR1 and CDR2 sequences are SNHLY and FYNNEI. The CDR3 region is CASRETGETQYF. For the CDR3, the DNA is TGTGCCAGCAGGGAGACAGGGGAGACCCAGTACTTC.

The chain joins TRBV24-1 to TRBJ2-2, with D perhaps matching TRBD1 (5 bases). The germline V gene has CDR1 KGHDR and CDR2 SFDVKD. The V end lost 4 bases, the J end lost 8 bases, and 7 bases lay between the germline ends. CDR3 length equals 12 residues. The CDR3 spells CATSEQGGELFF. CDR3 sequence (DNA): TGTGCCACCAGTGAGCAGGGTGGGGAGCTGTTTTTT.

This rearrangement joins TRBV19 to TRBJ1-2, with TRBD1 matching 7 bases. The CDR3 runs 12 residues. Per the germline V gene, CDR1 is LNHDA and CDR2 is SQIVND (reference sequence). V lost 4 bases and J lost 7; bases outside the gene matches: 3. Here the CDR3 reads CASSTTGSGYTF. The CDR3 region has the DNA TGTGCCAGTAGTACGACAGGGAGTGGCTACACCTTC.

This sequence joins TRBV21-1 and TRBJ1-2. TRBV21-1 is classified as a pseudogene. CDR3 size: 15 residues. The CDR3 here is CASSKEEGGGYGYTF. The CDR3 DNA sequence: TGTGCCAGCAGCAAAGAGGAGGGAGGGGGCTATGGCTACACCTTC.

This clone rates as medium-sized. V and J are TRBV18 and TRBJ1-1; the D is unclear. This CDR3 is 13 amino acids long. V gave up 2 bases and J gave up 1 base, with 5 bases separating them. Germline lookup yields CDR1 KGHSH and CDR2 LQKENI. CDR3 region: CASSPTANTEAFF. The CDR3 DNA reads TGTGCCAGCTCACCAACAGCGAACACTGAAGCTTTCTTT.

CDR3 DNA sequence: TGTGCCACCAGCCCCGGGGAAGCGGGGGACGGGGAGCTGTTTTTT. Translation gives CATSPGEAGDGELFF. The chain couples TRBV15 to TRBJ2-2; 8 bases agree with TRBD2. V trimming: 5 bases; J trimming: 7 bases; junction bases outside the gene matches: 9. This CDR3 comprises 15 residues. Germline CDR1 is LNHNV and CDR2 is YYDKDF (reference sequence).

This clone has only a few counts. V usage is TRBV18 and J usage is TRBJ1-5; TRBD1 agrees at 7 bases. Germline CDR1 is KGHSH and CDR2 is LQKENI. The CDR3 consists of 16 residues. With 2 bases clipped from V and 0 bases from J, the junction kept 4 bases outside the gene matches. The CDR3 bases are TGTGCCAGCTCACCATACGGACAGGCTAGCAATCAGCCCCAGCATTTT. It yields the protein CASSPYGQASNQPQHF.